The 28 T cell receptor beta chains below all came from one sample that was sequenced in a study of early T cells in non-severe SARS-CoV-2 infection (dated by TCRdb to the early 2020s). Library preparation employed 5' RACE. Instrument on record: NextSeq 500. TCRdb took the public reads, trimmed them with fastp at Q25, ran MiXCR for clone calling and kept in-frame beta chains. Under each unique CDR3 protein, matching rows form one entry showing the most common genes and DNA. Present in this sample are under 30,000 distinct CDR3 sequences, about 4.5% of which were seen just once. Of the sample, 6.3% is held by the ten largest clones. The sample taken for sequencing was whole blood. All receptors come from an adult who was a healthcare worker with PCR-confirmed SARS-CoV-2 infection or an uninfected control (not recorded which).

At least ten counts were recorded for this clonotype. This chain joins TRBV20-1 and TRBJ2-6; D not certain. V gave up 3 bases and J gave up 7 bases, with 4 bases separating them. Germline V gene lookup returns CDR1 DFQATT and CDR2 SNEGSKA (reference sequence). This CDR3 is 11 amino acids long. The CDR3 region is CSASTANVLTF. The CDR3 DNA follows: TGCAGTGCTAGTACCGCCAACGTCCTGACTTTC.

V is TRBV20-1 and J is TRBJ2-7, with TRBD2 identical over 10 bases. The germline V gene has CDR1 DFQATT and CDR2 SNEGSKA (reference sequence). J lost 3 bases, V lost 4 bases, and 9 bases had no gene match. CDR3 length equals 15 residues. The CDR3 DNA follows: TGCAGTGCTATGGCACTAGCGGGATCGTTCTACGAGCAGTACTTC. It codes for CSAMALAGSFYEQYF.

The chain uses TRBV19 and TRBJ1-2; possibly TRBD1 for D (5 bases). Trimming took off 9 bases at V and 6 bases at J, with 23 bases between the two ends. Germline V CDR1 and CDR2: LNHDA, SQIVND (reference sequence). This CDR3 contains 15 residues. CDR3 DNA: TGTGCCAGCGCCTCTGGGGGAGGGCAGGGAGATGGCTACACCTTC. Its translation: CASASGGGQGDGYTF.

This clonotype was seen ten or more times. The CDR3 loop reads CASSPEREWQFF. In nucleotides, the CDR3 is TGTGCCAGCAGCCCCGAGCGGGAATGGCAGTTCTTC. The chain links TRBV7-8 to TRBJ2-1, with 7 nucleotides matching TRBD2. The CDR3 runs 12 residues. Germline CDR1 and CDR2: SGHVS and FQNEAQ. With V trimmed by 5 bases and J by 12 bases, 7 bases remained unmatched.

This clonotype was observed at least ten times. CDR3 nucleotide sequence: TGTGCCAGCAGCTCCCCTCCCGGCCGGGGTGGGTCCGAGCAGTACTTC. Amino acids: CASSSPPGRGGSEQYF. This chain uses TRBV7-9 with TRBJ2-7; the D gene is possibly TRBD2 (5 bases). V lost 4 bases and J 6 bases, leaving 22 bases between the germline ends. Germline CDR1 is SEHNR and CDR2 is FQNEAQ (reference sequence). This CDR3 is built from 16 residues.

The rearrangement joins TRBV10-2 to TRBJ1-1; D possibly corresponds to TRBD1 (5 bases). Germline V lookup: CDR1 WSHSY, CDR2 SAAADI. The CDR3 extends over 13 amino acids. Trimming removed 1 base from V and 6 bases from J, with 9 bases in between. CDR3 DNA: TGCGCCAGCAGTGAGTTGGGGCGGGCTGAAGCTTTCTTT. This gives the protein CASSELGRAEAFF.

This clonotype was recorded many times. This rearrangement joins TRBV19 to TRBJ2-3, with D unclear. The CDR3 covers 12 residues. V lost 4 bases and J 4 bases, leaving 6 bases between the germline ends. Germline V lookup: CDR1 LNHDA, CDR2 SQIVND (reference sequence). The DNA of the CDR3 is TGTGCCAGTAGTACAGGATCAGATACGCAGTATTTT. This translates into CASSTGSDTQYF.

V is TRBV6-4 and J is TRBJ2-3; tentative D call: TRBD2 (6 bases). The CDR3 is 13 residues long. Trimming took 10 bases from V and 0 from J, leaving 11 bases between them. Germline CDR1 MRHNA, CDR2 SNTAGT. CDR3 DNA sequence: TGTGCCACCAGCGGAGGGAGCACAGATACGCAGTATTTT. Protein sequence: CATSGGSTDTQYF.

This clonotype was seen a few times. The chain carries TRBV5-1 and TRBJ2-6; no reliable D call. Between the trimmed V and J ends, which lost 2 bases and 3 bases, there was a span of 9 bases. Germline assignment: CDR1 SGHRS and CDR2 YFSETQ. The CDR3 length is 15 residues. The CDR3: CASSLIEDGANVLTF. CDR3 nucleotide sequence: TGCGCCAGCAGCTTAATCGAAGATGGGGCCAACGTCCTGACTTTC.

This clonotype was counted between two and nine times. The J gene is TRBJ2-7, the V gene TRBV6-2 or TRBV6-3, with a weak D call TRBD2 (6 bases). V was cut by 0 bases and J by 7 bases, with 10 bases left in between. The CDR3 totals 13 residues. Germline V gene sequence: CDR1 MNHEY, CDR2 SVGEGT. CDR3 sequence reads: CASSYSLGGEQYF. The CDR3 DNA sequence: TGTGCCAGCAGTTACTCTCTAGGAGGGGAGCAGTACTTC.

This clonotype was seen repeatedly, ten times or more. The chain is built from TRBV15 and TRBJ2-1; TRBD2 is a possible D gene (6 bases). V was cut by 1 base and J by 8 bases, with 18 bases left in between. The CDR3 length is 16 residues. Germline CDR1 LNHNV, CDR2 YYDKDF (reference sequence). In DNA, the CDR3 is TGTGCCACCAGCAGAGCTTTTAGCGGTGAGAGCGATGAGCAGTTCTTC. Translating it yields CATSRAFSGESDEQFF.

This clonotype was observed many times. This chain connects TRBV20-1 to TRBJ2-5; D is undetermined. Germline V CDR1 and CDR2: DFQATT, SNEGSKA (reference sequence). This CDR3 is built from 16 residues. Trimming removed 0 bases from V and 0 bases from J, with 14 bases in between. The CDR3 spells CSARDRRDIYQETQYF. As DNA, the CDR3 is TGCAGTGCTAGAGATCGCCGTGATATATACCAAGAGACCCAGTACTTC.

This clonotype was seen only a few times. The V and J genes are TRBV18 and TRBJ1-1, with 8 bases lining up with TRBD1. Germline V lookup: CDR1 KGHSH, CDR2 LQKENI. The length of the CDR3 is 15 residues. V shed 5 bases, J shed 0 bases, and the junction held 5 bases outside the gene matches. The CDR3 coding sequence is TGTGCCAGCTCAACCAAGGACAGGGTGAACACTGAAGCTTTCTTT. Protein product: CASSTKDRVNTEAFF.

The rearrangement links TRBV5-4 to TRBJ1-2, with 10 bases lining up with TRBD1. This CDR3 has 15 amino acids. Looked up from germline, CDR1 is SGHNT and CDR2 is YYREEE (reference sequence). V shed 5 bases, J shed 7 bases, and the junction held 11 bases outside the gene matches. The CDR3 DNA sequence: TGTGCCAGCAGGGATGCCGGGACAGGGGCGTCTGGCTACACCTTC. Translated: CASRDAGTGASGYTF.

This clonotype appeared many times. V usage is TRBV12-3 or TRBV12-4 and J usage is TRBJ2-1; 9 nucleotides agree with TRBD1. The CDR3 covers 15 residues. The ends lost 1 base at V and 7 bases at J; junction bases unmatched: 5. The DNA of the CDR3 is TGTGCCAGCAGTTTAGTGGGGACAGGGAGAAATGAGCAGTTCTTC. Translated: CASSLVGTGRNEQFF.

V gene TRBV5-1 combines with J gene TRBJ2-3; TRBD1 matches 9 bases. Germline CDR1 SGHRS, CDR2 YFSETQ. V gave up 4 bases and J gave up 6 bases; unmatched junction bases: 6. This CDR3 region has 14 residues. In DNA form, the CDR3 reads TGCGCCAGCAGCCCGGGACAGGGAATGGATACGCAGTATTTT. Translating it yields CASSPGQGMDTQYF.

In this sample, this clonotype turned up many times. The chain has TRBV5-1 and TRBJ2-2; D remains ambiguous. Trimming shortened V by 5 bases and J by 2 bases, and 10 bases separated the two germline ends. The CDR3 sequence is 14 residues long. Per the germline V gene, CDR1 is SGHRS and CDR2 is YFSETQ. The CDR3 DNA reads TGCGCCAGCAGAGGTCTCAGCAACACCGGGGAGCTGTTTTTT. This translates into CASRGLSNTGELFF.

The V call is TRBV7-8, the J call TRBJ2-1; no clear D. The germline V gene encodes CDR1 SGHVS and CDR2 FQNEAQ. This CDR3 is built from 12 residues. The germline V and J ends were trimmed by 2 bases and 10 bases, with 9 bases remaining between them. Here the CDR3 reads CASSLSLPEQFF. The DNA for the CDR3 is TGTGCCAGCAGCTTATCGCTTCCAGAGCAGTTCTTC.

This clonotype qualifies as medium-sized. V is TRBV7-9 and J is TRBJ2-3; D might be TRBD1 (5 bases). V dropped 0 bases and J dropped 1 base, with 5 bases sitting between them. The CDR3 extends over 14 amino acids. The germline V gene has CDR1 SEHNR and CDR2 FQNEAQ (reference sequence). The CDR3 here is CASSLAGRTDTQYF. The CDR3 DNA is TGTGCCAGCAGCTTAGCGGGGCGCACAGATACGCAGTATTTT.

The chain couples TRBV10-3 to TRBJ2-2; perhaps TRBD2 as D (5 bases). The V end lost 4 bases, the J end lost 4 bases, and 13 bases lay between the germline ends. Per the germline V gene, CDR1 is ENHRY and CDR2 is SYGVKD. This CDR3 region has 15 residues. The CDR3 protein is CAISVGRGFTGELFF. The CDR3 DNA reads TGTGCCATCAGTGTAGGAAGAGGGTTCACCGGGGAGCTGTTTTTT.

This clonotype appeared many times. This chain joins TRBV24-1 and TRBJ2-2; D not resolved. Germline CDR1 is KGHDR and CDR2 is SFDVKD. V was cut by 1 base and J by 5 bases, with 1 base left in between. CDR3 length: 12 residues. CDR3 region: CATSDLTGELFF. Here the CDR3 DNA reads TGTGCCACCAGTGATTTAACCGGGGAGCTGTTTTTT.

This clonotype was recorded at least ten times. The chain has TRBV4-1 and TRBJ2-1, with TRBD2 matching over 13 bases. CDR1 is MGHRA and CDR2 is YSYEKL in the germline V gene. CDR3 length equals 17 residues. V shed 4 bases, J shed 4 bases, and the junction held 7 bases outside the gene matches. The CDR3 region is CASSLRGLAGVYNEQFF. The CDR3 DNA reads TGCGCCAGCAGCCTTAGAGGACTAGCGGGAGTATACAATGAGCAGTTCTTC.

This clonotype was counted at least ten times. The genes are TRBV19 and TRBJ1-2; D perhaps matches TRBD1 (5 bases). The ends were cut back, 7 bases at V and 3 bases at J, with 18 bases in the middle. Germline-derived CDR1 and CDR2 are LNHDA and SQIVND (reference sequence). The CDR3 extends over 15 amino acids. CDR3 region: CASTIAGGLDYGYTF. DNA of the CDR3: TGTGCCAGTACCATTGCCGGGGGTTTGGACTATGGCTACACCTTC.

This clonotype has a count of ten or more. The rearrangement joins TRBV5-1 to TRBJ2-5; perhaps TRBD1 as D (6 bases). Germline V gene data show CDR1 as SGHRS and CDR2 as YFSETQ. The CDR3 is 13 amino acids. V lost 4 bases, J lost 1 base, and 8 bases lay in between. Here the CDR3 reads CASSPDSQETQYF. The CDR3, as DNA: TGCGCCAGCAGCCCGGACAGCCAAGAGACCCAGTACTTC.

In nucleotides, the CDR3 is TGTGCCAGCAGCTTTGGGGAGGACACTGAAGCTTTCTTT. This encodes CASSFGEDTEAFF. This chain connects TRBV11-3 to TRBJ1-1, with D unresolved. V lost 3 bases, J lost 3 bases, and 8 bases lay in between. The CDR3 is made up of 13 amino acids. Germline CDR1 and CDR2: SGHNT and YENEEA. The full variable domain, its missing parts supplied by reference TRBV11-3 and TRBJ1-1, is EAGVVQSPRYKIIEKKQPVAFWCNPISGHNTLYWYLQNLGQGPELLIRYENEEAVDDSQLPKDRFSAERLKGVDSTLKIQPAELGDSAVYLCASSFGEDTEAFFGQGTRLTVV.

This clonotype was seen just once. V gene TRBV30 combines with J gene TRBJ2-1; TRBD2 aligns across 11 bases. J lost 9 bases, V lost 6 bases, and 16 bases had no gene match. Germline loops: CDR1 GTSNPN, CDR2 SVGIG (reference sequence). The CDR3 covers 16 residues. The CDR3 bases are TGTGCCTGTATTAGCGGGGGGGTCGGTCCGATAGGTGAGCAGTTCTTC. Amino acid sequence: CACISGGVGPIGEQFF. The complete variable domain, with remaining parts taken from reference TRBV30 and TRBJ2-1, reads SQTIHQWPATLVQPVGSPLSLECTVEGTSNPNLYWYRQAAGRGLQLLFYSVGIGQISSEVPQNLSASRPQDRQFILSSKKLLLSDSGFYLCACISGGVGPIGEQFFGPGTRLTVL.

This chain uses TRBV11-3 with TRBJ2-5; D not certain. V lost 2 bases, J lost 5 bases, and 15 bases lay in between. Germline V CDR1 and CDR2: SGHNT, YENEEA. There are 15 residues in the CDR3. The CDR3, as DNA: TGTGCCAGCAGCTTAACCGTCACTTCAGGCGAGACCCAGTACTTC. It encodes CASSLTVTSGETQYF. Full variable domain (remainder filled in from reference TRBV11-3 and TRBJ2-5): EAGVVQSPRYKIIEKKQPVAFWCNPISGHNTLYWYLQNLGQGPELLIRYENEEAVDDSQLPKDRFSAERLKGVDSTLKIQPAELGDSAVYLCASSLTVTSGETQYFGPGTRLLVL.

The rearrangement joins TRBV14 to TRBJ2-7, with no clear D. Germline loops: CDR1 SGHDN, CDR2 FVKESK. V lost 3 bases and J 3 bases, leaving 6 bases between the germline ends. This CDR3 has 12 amino acids. The chain's CDR3 is CASSHGGYEQYF. For the CDR3, the DNA is TGTGCCAGCAGCCATGGCGGCTACGAGCAGTACTTC. The full variable domain, completed using reference TRBV14 and TRBJ2-7, is EAGVTQFPSHSVIEKGQTVTLRCDPISGHDNLYWYRRVMGKEIKFLLHFVKESKQDESGMPNNRFLAERTGGTYSTLKVQPAELEDSGVYFCASSHGGYEQYFGPGTRLTVT.